Each of the 24 T cell receptor beta chains below was sequenced from the same sample in a study of beta chain features in type 1 diabetes (dated by TCRdb to the late 2010s). The library came from the immunoSEQ multiplex PCR assay. The High Capacity cDNA Reverse Transcription Kit was used to reverse transcribe all of the isolated RNA, meaning that expressed TCRB transcripts were what got sequenced. Not all clones reach the TCRdb copy of this immuneACCESS table, which keeps in-frame sequences only. Checked studies attribute under half of the gap to unresolved V genes and leave the rest unexplained. The sample includes 110,000 to 150,000 clones, with around a tenth observed a single time. 0.55% to 0.75% of the sample comes from the top ten. The sequenced material came from central memory CD4+ T cells from blood. These receptors originate from a woman aged 40 to 50 in good health.

Only a few counts were recorded for this clone. The genes are TRBV7-6 and TRBJ2-1, with D tentatively TRBD1 (5 bases). Germline CDR1 is SGHVS and CDR2 is FNYEAQ. V lost 1 base to trimming and J lost 3 bases, with 10 bases between them. This CDR3 is 15 amino acids long. Here the CDR3 reads CASSLDQGYYNEQFF. CDR3 DNA sequence: TGTGCCAGCAGCTTAGACCAGGGATACTACAATGAGCAGTTCTTC.

Comments on this clone: Possible read error: a much larger clone is one base away. The chain employs TRBV4-2 and TRBJ2-1; D gene uncertain. This CDR3 is 16 amino acids long. The V gene's germline CDR1 is LGHNA and CDR2 YNFKEQ. Trimming left V 0 bases short and J 0 bases short, with 9 bases between. The CDR3 reads CASSQERTPSYNEQFF. CDR3 DNA sequence: TGTGCCAGCAGCCAAGAGCGAACGCCCTCCTACAATGAGCAGTTCTTC.

The rearrangement links TRBV11-3 to TRBJ2-3; possible D gene TRBD2, 5 bases. The CDR3 runs to 14 residues. CDR1 is SGHNT and CDR2 is YENEEA in the germline V gene. The V and J ends lost 4 bases and 5 bases respectively, with 13 bases between them. CDR3 in DNA: TGTGCCAGCAGCTCCCCCAGAGGAGGAGATACGCAGTATTTT. As protein: CASSSPRGGDTQYF. Filled out from reference TRBV11-3 and TRBJ2-3, the complete variable domain reads EAGVVQSPRYKIIEKKQPVAFWCNPISGHNTLYWYLQNLGQGPELLIRYENEEAVDDSQLPKDRFSAERLKGVDSTLKIQPAELGDSAVYLCASSSPRGGDTQYFGPGTRLTVL.

V and J are TRBV5-1 and TRBJ2-5, with D possibly matching TRBD1 (6 bases). The V end was cut by 0 bases, the J end by 0 bases, with 6 bases between. Germline V lookup: CDR1 SGHRS, CDR2 YFSETQ. The length of the CDR3 is 14 residues. CDR3: CASSLGQDQETQYF. The CDR3 bases are TGCGCCAGCAGCTTGGGACAGGACCAAGAGACCCAGTACTTC. The full variable domain, rest sourced from reference TRBV5-1 and TRBJ2-5, is KAGVTQTPRYLIKTRGQQVTLSCSPISGHRSVSWYQQTPGQGLQFLFEYFSETQRNKGNFPGRFSGRQFSNSRSEMNVSTLELGDSALYLCASSLGQDQETQYFGPGTRLLVL.

This clone came up a few times. A junction boundary mismatches the germline segment, possibly from a read error. In DNA, the CDR3 is TGTGCCAGCAGATATCGGACAGCACACCAAGAAACCCAGTACTTC. The encoded protein is CASRYRTAHQETQYF. The chain links TRBV28 to TRBJ2-5, with a tentative D call TRBD1 (6 bases). In germline, CDR1 is MDHEN, CDR2 SYDVKM. This CDR3 has 15 residues.

This clone showed up just a few times. The chain is built from TRBV29-1 and TRBJ1-1, with 7 bases lining up with TRBD1. J was trimmed by 1 base and V by 6 bases; bases with no gene match: 8. Per germline, CDR1 SQVTM and CDR2 ANQGSEA. This CDR3 spans 14 amino acids. The CDR3 DNA follows: TGCAGCGTCCAGCAGGGGGGCGCGAACACTGAAGCTTTCTTT. This translates into CSVQQGGANTEAFF.

J is TRBJ1-4 and V is TRBV5-4, with TRBD1 as a possible D gene (5 bases). The germline V and J ends were trimmed by 9 bases and 5 bases, with 20 bases remaining between them. CDR1 SGHNT and CDR2 YYREEE come from the germline V gene (reference sequence). The CDR3 loop spans 15 amino acids. CDR3 nucleotide sequence: TGTGCCACCGCGCCCGGGGGATCCGGGAATGAAAAACTGTTTTTT. Amino acids: CATAPGGSGNEKLFF.

V gene TRBV6-5 combines with J gene TRBJ2-1, with 10 bases fitting TRBD2. Trimming removed 9 bases from V and 6 bases from J; junction bases left unmatched: 11. The V gene's germline CDR1 is MNHEY and CDR2 SVGAGI. The CDR3 contains 15 residues. The CDR3 here is CASRLGTSVPNEQFF. As DNA, the CDR3 is TGTGCCAGTCGACTCGGGACTAGCGTGCCCAATGAGCAGTTCTTC.

This clone has a single count. V is TRBV10-2 and J is TRBJ2-5; 7 positions match TRBD2. V was pared by 4 bases and J by 4 bases, with 6 bases of the junction left unmatched. There are 14 residues in the CDR3. Germline CDR1 and CDR2: WSHSY and SAAADI. The CDR3 spells CASSGEGILETQYF. As DNA, the CDR3 is TGCGCCAGCAGTGGGGAGGGGATCCTAGAGACCCAGTACTTC.

In DNA, the CDR3 is TGTGCCAGCAGCTTAGCCCTATCGGCAGGGGACTACGAGCAGTACTTC. It yields the protein CASSLALSAGDYEQYF. V is TRBV11-2 and J is TRBJ2-7; D perhaps matches TRBD1 (6 bases). The length of the CDR3 is 16 residues. Trimming cost V 1 base and J 3 bases, with 16 bases left between them. Germline V gene lookup returns CDR1 SGHAT and CDR2 FQNNGV.

V is TRBV19 and J is TRBJ2-7, with 7 positions matching TRBD2. CDR1 and CDR2 from the germline V gene are LNHDA and SQIVND (reference sequence). The CDR3 has 14 amino acids. V was clipped by 2 bases and J by 0 bases; unmatched bases: 1. CDR3 DNA: TGTGCCAGTAGTATAACGGGGGGCTCCTACGAGCAGTACTTC. It is translated as CASSITGGSYEQYF.

The chain combines TRBV5-4 with TRBJ2-7; weak D call: TRBD1 (6 bases). CDR1 and CDR2 (germline): SGHNT, YYREEE (reference sequence). V was trimmed by 1 base and J by 2 bases, leaving 10 bases between them. The CDR3 consists of 14 residues. The CDR3 bases are TGTGCCAGCAGCTTGAACAGGGACGCCTACGAGCAGTACTTC. Translating gives CASSLNRDAYEQYF. The full variable domain, completed using reference TRBV5-4 and TRBJ2-7, is ETGVTQSPTHLIKTRGQQVTLRCSSQSGHNTVSWYQQALGQGPQFIFQYYREEENGRGNFPPRFSGLQFPNYSSELNVNALELDDSALYLCASSLNRDAYEQYFGPGTRLTVT.

This clone was counted a few times. The J gene is TRBJ2-1, the V gene TRBV7-8; 11 bases are a match to TRBD2. With 3 bases clipped from V and 9 bases from J, the junction kept 7 bases outside the gene matches. The germline gives CDR1 SGHVS, CDR2 FQNEAQ. The CDR3 runs 15 residues. The CDR3 is CASSFLAGGGGEQFF. The CDR3 coding sequence is TGTGCCAGCAGCTTTTTAGCGGGGGGGGGCGGTGAGCAGTTCTTC.

Ten or more counts support this clone. The chain links TRBV10-3 to TRBJ1-2; 8 bases map to TRBD1. Germline V gene lookup returns CDR1 ENHRY and CDR2 SYGVKD. J was trimmed by 7 bases and V by 10 bases; bases with no gene match: 5. The length of the CDR3 is 11 residues. The DNA for the CDR3 is TGTGCCACCGGACAGGGTCTTGGCTACACCTTC. Translating it yields CATGQGLGYTF.

The chain combines TRBV5-1 with TRBJ2-2, with 10 nucleotides matching TRBD1. The trim removed 4 bases at V and 0 bases at J, leaving 6 bases unmatched. The CDR3 consists of 17 residues. Germline V lookup: CDR1 SGHRS, CDR2 YFSETQ. The CDR3 loop reads CASSRPGTGANTGELFF. CDR3 nucleotides: TGCGCCAGCAGCCGTCCCGGGACAGGGGCGAACACCGGGGAGCTGTTTTTT. Combining the CDR3 with reference TRBV5-1 and TRBJ2-2 gives the whole variable domain KAGVTQTPRYLIKTRGQQVTLSCSPISGHRSVSWYQQTPGQGLQFLFEYFSETQRNKGNFPGRFSGRQFSNSRSEMNVSTLELGDSALYLCASSRPGTGANTGELFFGEGSRLTVL.

V is TRBV7-2 and J is TRBJ2-1; D is perhaps TRBD2 (6 bases). The CDR3 extends over 14 amino acids. The germline V and J ends were trimmed by 7 bases and 8 bases, with 18 bases remaining between them. CDR1 and CDR2 (germline): SGHTA, FQGNSA. The CDR3 nucleotides are TGTGCCAGCACCACCCCTGGGGGGTCCCATGAGCAGTTCTTC. Translation: CASTTPGGSHEQFF.

The chain combines TRBV25-1 with TRBJ2-7; the D is unclear. The CDR3 spans 15 residues. Trimming left V 1 base short and J 2 bases short, with 12 bases between. Germline CDR1 is MGHDK and CDR2 is SYGVNS. The CDR3, as DNA: TGTGCCAGCAGTGAATCGGGTAGCCTAACCTACGAGCAGTACTTC. Translating it yields CASSESGSLTYEQYF.

This chain connects TRBV7-9 to TRBJ2-5; D may be TRBD2 (6 bases). V dropped 1 base and J dropped 5 bases, with 8 bases sitting between them. CDR3 length equals 13 residues. Germline values: CDR1 SEHNR, CDR2 FQNEAQ (reference sequence). The CDR3 protein is CASSLGDWETQYF. The CDR3 nucleotides read TGTGCCAGCAGCTTAGGGGACTGGGAGACCCAGTACTTC.

This clone was detected only a few times. The genes are TRBV6-1 and TRBJ1-5; D is ambiguous. Germline CDR1 MNHNS, CDR2 SASEGT. The CDR3 runs 11 residues. Trimming left V 10 bases short and J 5 bases short, with 9 bases between. CDR3 sequence (DNA): TGTGCCATAGAGGGAGATCAGCCCCAGCATTTT. This codes for CAIEGDQPQHF.

This CDR3 reads CASSTRRQGQSSYNEQFF. Here the CDR3 DNA reads TGTGCCAGCAGCACCCGAAGACAGGGGCAAAGCTCCTACAATGAGCAGTTCTTC. V usage is TRBV9 and J usage is TRBJ2-1, with 8 bases fitting TRBD1. The CDR3 has 18 amino acids. Looked up from germline, CDR1 is SGDLS and CDR2 is YYNGEE. J lost 0 bases, V lost 4 bases, and 12 bases had no gene match.

This chain uses TRBV19 with TRBJ2-3, with 7 bases fitting TRBD2. Trimming took 0 bases from V and 3 from J; bases not matched to a gene: 9. The CDR3 length is 17 residues. Germline-derived CDR1 and CDR2 are LNHDA and SQIVND (reference sequence). CDR3 in amino acids: CASSIDLASGGTDTQYF. In DNA form, the CDR3 reads TGTGCCAGTAGTATAGATTTAGCTAGCGGAGGAACAGATACGCAGTATTTT.

The chain links TRBV6-6 to TRBJ2-7; D ambiguous. Germline CDR1 and CDR2: MNHNY and SVGAGI (reference sequence). The length of the CDR3 is 13 residues. V was cut by 3 bases and J by 5 bases, with 11 bases left in between. The CDR3 loop reads CASSYPQAHEQYF. CDR3 bases: TGTGCCAGCAGTTATCCCCAGGCACACGAGCAGTACTTC.

The chain is built from TRBV29-1 and TRBJ2-1; 8 bases align to TRBD1. The CDR3 runs 12 residues. Trimming at V came to 5 bases and at J to 8 bases, leaving 5 bases not matched to a gene. The germline CDR1 and CDR2 sequences are SQVTM and ANQGSEA. The CDR3 reads CSVMTGVHEQFF. The CDR3 nucleotides are TGCAGCGTTATGACAGGGGTCCATGAGCAGTTCTTC.

This chain connects TRBV7-9 to TRBJ1-4; 9 nucleotides line up with TRBD1. Trimming removed 0 bases from V and 7 bases from J; junction bases left unmatched: 3. Germline values: CDR1 SEHNR, CDR2 FQNEAQ (reference sequence). This CDR3 spans 15 amino acids. In DNA form, the CDR3 reads TGTGCCAGCAGCTTAGCGGGGACAGGGAGTGAAAAACTGTTTTTT. Its translation is CASSLAGTGSEKLFF.